These 8 T cell receptor beta chains were all obtained from the same sample, sequenced in a study of blood T cell repertoires in COVID-19. Here immunoSEQ multiplex PCR was the method, and the copy in TCRdb shows in-frame clones only, minus some. Altogether some 380,000 clones are present, over 75% being singletons, with the ten largest covering 1% to 1.5%. Source material: PBMCs or T cells enriched from blood (not recorded which). The source is a man aged 30 to 45 who had recovered from COVID-19.

The chain employs TRBV4-1 and TRBJ1-1; 9 nucleotides match TRBD1. V shed 4 bases, J shed 2 bases, and the junction held 5 bases outside the gene matches. CDR1 and CDR2 (germline): MGHRA, YSYEKL. The CDR3 runs 15 residues. CDR3 sequence: CASSLRDRDNTEAFF. The CDR3 DNA follows: TGCGCCAGCAGCCTCCGGGACAGGGATAACACTGAAGCTTTCTTT.

This chain joins TRBV5-5 and TRBJ2-1; no reliable D call. V was shortened by 0 bases and J by 4 bases, with 11 bases between the two germline ends. The CDR3 is 15 amino acids. Per the germline V gene, CDR1 is SGHKS and CDR2 is YYEKEE (reference sequence). The CDR3 region has the DNA TGTGCCAGCAGCTTGGAATCCTTTGAGTACAATGAGCAGTTCTTC. Its translation: CASSLESFEYNEQFF.

This chain joins TRBV5-6 and TRBJ2-2; possibly TRBD1 for D (6 bases). CDR3 length equals 14 residues. V gave up 0 bases and J gave up 6 bases, with 9 bases separating them. Germline values: CDR1 SGHDT, CDR2 YYEEEE. CDR3 amino acids: CASSLVRGAGELFF. Here the CDR3 DNA reads TGTGCCAGCAGCTTGGTCAGGGGAGCCGGGGAGCTGTTTTTT.

This clone was observed a few times. The chain combines TRBV9 with TRBJ1-1, with D maybe TRBD1 (6 bases). With 3 bases removed from V and 3 bases from J, the gap between germline ends came to 21 bases. This CDR3 has 17 residues. Per germline, CDR1 SGDLS and CDR2 YYNGEE. CDR3 loop: CASSDEGGVSLDTEAFF. CDR3 DNA sequence: TGTGCCAGCAGCGACGAAGGGGGGGTAAGTTTGGACACTGAAGCTTTCTTT.

This chain connects TRBV27 to TRBJ1-4, with a weak D call TRBD1 (5 bases). The CDR3 is made up of 17 amino acids. V was clipped by 3 bases and J by 8 bases, with 22 bases between them. Germline-derived CDR1 and CDR2 are MNHEY and SMNVEV (reference sequence). CDR3 nucleotides: TGTGCCAGCAGTTTTCTGGGCCTACAGGTATCGGAAGAAAAACTGTTTTTT. Encoded protein: CASSFLGLQVSEEKLFF.

This clone was recorded only once. The chain is built from TRBV11-2 and TRBJ1-1; a possible D gene is TRBD1 (5 bases). Germline-derived CDR1 and CDR2 are SGHAT and FQNNGV. V shed 5 bases and J shed 4 bases, with 23 bases lying between them. This CDR3 comprises 17 residues. CDR3 coding DNA: TGTGCCAGCAGCACCCGGACTAGGGGAAGGGAGGGCACTGAAGCTTTCTTT. Translated, it gives CASSTRTRGREGTEAFF.

The rearrangement links TRBV2 to TRBJ2-1, with TRBD1 matching over 8 bases. Germline V lookup: CDR1 SNHLY, CDR2 FYNNEI. The CDR3 runs 14 residues. Trimming took 3 bases from V and 7 from J; bases not matched to a gene: 5. The DNA for the CDR3 is TGTGCCAGCAGTGAGACAAACAGGGGGAATGAGCAGTTCTTC. Translating it yields CASSETNRGNEQFF. The full variable domain, completed using reference TRBV2 and TRBJ2-1, is EPEVTQTPSHQVTQMGQEVILRCVPISNHLYFYWYRQILGQKVEFLVSFYNNEISEKSEIFDDQFSVERPDGSNFTLKIRSTKLEDSAMYFCASSETNRGNEQFFGPGTRLTVL.

The chain is built from TRBV10-3 and TRBJ1-6; 10 nucleotides align to TRBD1. The V gene end was trimmed by 5 bases and the J gene end by 7 bases; junction bases not matched to a gene: 8. Germline V lookup: CDR1 ENHRY, CDR2 SYGVKD. This CDR3 comprises 16 residues. CDR3 coding DNA: TGTGCCATCAGTCGACAGGGGGCTGGGCAGAATTCACCCCTCCACTTT. Its translation is CAISRQGAGQNSPLHF.